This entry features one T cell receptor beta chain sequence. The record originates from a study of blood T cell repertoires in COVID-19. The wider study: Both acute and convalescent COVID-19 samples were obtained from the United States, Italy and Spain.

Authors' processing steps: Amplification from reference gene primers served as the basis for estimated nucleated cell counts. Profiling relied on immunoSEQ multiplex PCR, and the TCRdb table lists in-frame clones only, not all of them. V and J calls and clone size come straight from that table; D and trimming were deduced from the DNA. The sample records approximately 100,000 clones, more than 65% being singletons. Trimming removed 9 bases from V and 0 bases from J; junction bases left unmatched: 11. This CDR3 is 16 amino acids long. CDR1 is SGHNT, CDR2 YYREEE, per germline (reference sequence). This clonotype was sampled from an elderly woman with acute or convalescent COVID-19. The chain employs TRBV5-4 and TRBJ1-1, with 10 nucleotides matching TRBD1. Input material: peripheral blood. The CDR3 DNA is TGTGCCACCCAGACAGGGGGCGCGTTAATGAACACTGAAGCTTTCTTT. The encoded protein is CATQTGGALMNTEAFF.